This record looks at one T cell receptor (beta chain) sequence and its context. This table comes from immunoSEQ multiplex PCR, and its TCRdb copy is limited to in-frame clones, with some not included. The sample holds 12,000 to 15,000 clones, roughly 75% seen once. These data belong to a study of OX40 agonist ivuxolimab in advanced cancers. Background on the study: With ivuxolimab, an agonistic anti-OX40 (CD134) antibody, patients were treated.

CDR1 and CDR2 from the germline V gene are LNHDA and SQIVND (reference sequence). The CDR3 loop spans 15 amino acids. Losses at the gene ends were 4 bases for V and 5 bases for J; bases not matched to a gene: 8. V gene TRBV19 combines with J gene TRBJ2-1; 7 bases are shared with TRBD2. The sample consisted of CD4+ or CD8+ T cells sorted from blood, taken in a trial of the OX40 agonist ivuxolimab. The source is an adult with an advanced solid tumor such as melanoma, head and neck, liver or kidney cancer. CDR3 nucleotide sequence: TGTGCCAGTAGTACCCTGACTAGCAGAGACAATGAGCAGTTCTTC. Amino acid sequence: CASSTLTSRDNEQFF.